This passage covers 17 T cell receptor beta chains from one sample sequenced in a study of T-cell memory formation after mild COVID-19 (dated by TCRdb to the early 2020s). The protocol used for the library was 5' RACE. Sequenced using an Illumina NovaSeq 6000. Starting from the raw public reads, TCRdb applied fastp trimming at Q25, assembled clones with MiXCR and retained in-frame beta chains. Each entry merges the rows of one CDR3 protein and shows their most common DNA and genes. In all, the sample holds hundreds of thousands of distinct CDR3 sequences, and around 20% of those were seen once. Around 13% of the sample rests with the top ten. Sequencing was carried out using PBMCs or a T cell subset sorted from them (not recorded which). The receptors stem from an adult woman who had mild COVID-19 (a few samples of this study predate the infection). The sample titles of this study are shuffled in the database, so cell type and time point are left out; the donor was told from shared clones.

The chain couples TRBV3-1 to TRBJ2-1, with D maybe TRBD2 (6 bases). The CDR3 loop spans 13 amino acids. Germline-derived CDR1 and CDR2 are LGHDT and YNNKEL (reference sequence). With 0 bases removed from V and 8 bases from J, the gap between germline ends came to 8 bases. In nucleotides, the CDR3 is TGTGCCAGCAGCCAAGATCCGGGAGATGAGCAGTTCTTC. Translating it yields CASSQDPGDEQFF.

This chain links TRBV4-3 with TRBJ1-2; TRBD1 agrees at 8 bases. The junction had 3 bases not matched to a gene; V was cut back by 0 bases and J by 6 bases. There are 14 residues in the CDR3. Germline CDR1 reads LGHNA; CDR2 reads YSLEER. The DNA for the CDR3 is TGCGCCAGCAGCCAAGAGACAGGGGAAAATGGCTACACCTTC. The encoded protein is CASSQETGENGYTF.

The table lists this clonotype with a few counts. The CDR3 sequence is CASSYYRDREETQYF. The CDR3 nucleotides are TGTGCCAGCAGCTACTACCGGGACAGAGAAGAGACCCAGTACTTC. This rearrangement joins TRBV7-6 to TRBJ2-5; 7 bases align to TRBD1. Germline CDR1 and CDR2: SGHVS and FNYEAQ. The CDR3 extends over 15 amino acids. With V trimmed by 4 bases and J by 3 bases, 8 bases remained unmatched.

J is TRBJ2-3 and V is TRBV5-1; a possible D gene is TRBD2 (5 bases). V gave up 1 base and J gave up 2 bases, with 8 bases separating them. Germline V gene data show CDR1 as SGHRS and CDR2 as YFSETQ. This CDR3 has 14 residues. CDR3 protein: CASSLLRATDTQYF. Written as DNA, the CDR3 is TGCGCCAGCAGCTTGTTGAGGGCCACAGATACGCAGTATTTT.

The table lists this clonotype with a few counts. This chain links TRBV7-8 with TRBJ2-2; D not resolved. This CDR3 spans 15 amino acids. From germline, CDR1 is SGHVS and CDR2 FQNEAQ. V was clipped by 1 base and J by 7 bases, with 13 bases between them. Here the CDR3 reads CASSLDARWVGELFF. The CDR3 DNA is TGTGCCAGCAGCTTAGACGCTAGATGGGTCGGGGAGCTGTTTTTT.

The chain recombines TRBV5-1 with TRBJ1-6; 9 positions agree with TRBD1. Germline CDR1 reads SGHRS; CDR2 reads YFSETQ. This CDR3 is built from 15 residues. Losses at the gene ends were 4 bases for V and 8 bases for J; bases not matched to a gene: 7. The CDR3 loop reads CASSGKDRGHSPLHF. CDR3 DNA sequence: TGCGCCAGCAGCGGCAAGGACAGGGGACATTCACCCCTCCACTTT.

This clonotype was found a few times. The chain has TRBV5-1 and TRBJ2-7; 9 positions agree with TRBD1. CDR3 size: 13 residues. V dropped 6 bases and J dropped 1; count of bases not matched to a gene: 2. Germline CDR1 reads SGHRS; CDR2 reads YFSETQ. The CDR3 spells CASTDRGSYEQYF. The CDR3 bases are TGCGCCAGCACCGACAGGGGGTCCTACGAGCAGTACTTC.

The chain has TRBV27 and TRBJ1-1; maybe TRBD1 (5 bases). Germline V lookup: CDR1 MNHEY, CDR2 SMNVEV (reference sequence). The length of the CDR3 is 14 residues. V lost 4 bases, J lost 11 bases, and 20 bases lay in between. The CDR3 loop reads CASSYQGRGLSAFF. Written as DNA, the CDR3 is TGTGCCAGCAGTTACCAAGGGAGGGGCCTCTCCGCTTTCTTT.

A single count supports this clonotype. This chain joins TRBV5-1 and TRBJ2-7; D remains unclear. V shed 0 bases and J shed 0 bases, with 4 bases lying between them. CDR1 and CDR2 from the germline V gene are SGHRS and YFSETQ. The length of the CDR3 is 13 residues. The CDR3 loop reads CASSLGYSYEQYF. DNA of the CDR3: TGCGCCAGCAGCTTGGGTTACTCCTACGAGCAGTACTTC.

The chain joins TRBV18 to TRBJ2-5; 8 positions match TRBD1. This CDR3 spans 15 amino acids. With V trimmed by 2 bases and J by 1 base, 3 bases remained unmatched. Germline V lookup: CDR1 KGHSH, CDR2 LQKENI. As DNA, the CDR3 is TGTGCCAGCTCACCAAGGACAGGGACCCAAGAGACCCAGTACTTC. Translation gives CASSPRTGTQETQYF.

The CDR3 nucleotides are TGTGCCAGCAGCGTATCCCTAGGTGGCACAGATACGCAGTATTTT. Translation: CASSVSLGGTDTQYF. J is TRBJ2-3 and V is TRBV9; D gene unclear. The CDR3 length is 15 residues. Trimming took 1 base from V and 1 from J, leaving 10 bases between them. The germline CDR1 and CDR2 sequences are SGDLS and YYNGEE.

CDR3 DNA: TGTGCCAGCAGGTCCACCACAGGGGAAGGGAGCAATCAGCCCCAGCATTTT. Encoded protein: CASRSTTGEGSNQPQHF. This rearrangement joins TRBV6-5 to TRBJ1-5; 7 bases are shared with TRBD1. The V gene's germline CDR1 is MNHEY and CDR2 SVGAGI. V was clipped by 6 bases and J by 1 base; unmatched bases: 12. The CDR3 sequence is 17 residues long.

The chain combines TRBV6-6 with TRBJ2-1; the match to TRBD2 covers 9 bases. Germline lookup yields CDR1 MNHNY and CDR2 SVGAGI (reference sequence). CDR3 length: 14 residues. The V and J ends lost 5 bases and 3 bases, in that order; junction bases with no gene match: 2. The CDR3 bases are TGTGCCAGCAGTCCGACTAGCGGCTACAATGAGCAGTTCTTC. Translating it yields CASSPTSGYNEQFF.

This CDR3 is CSAILGSTSGIQYF. The CDR3 DNA reads as TGCAGTGCTATTTTAGGGAGCACTAGTGGGATTCAGTACTTC. The rearrangement links TRBV20-1 to TRBJ2-4; D possibly corresponds to TRBD2 (5 bases). The CDR3 is 14 amino acids. V shed 4 bases and J shed 10 bases, with 20 bases lying between them. CDR1 and CDR2 (germline): DFQATT, SNEGSKA (reference sequence).

The chain uses TRBV12-3 or TRBV12-4 and TRBJ2-5; a possible D gene is TRBD1 (6 bases). The CDR3 has 14 amino acids. Trimming stripped 6 bases from V and 4 bases from J, with 15 bases between. The CDR3 region is CASRPAGTRETQYF. CDR3 coding DNA: TGTGCCAGCAGACCCGCCGGGACACGAGAGACCCAGTACTTC.

With regard to this clonotype: One end of the junction varies from germline; a read error may be responsible. The chain couples TRBV5-1 to TRBJ1-2, with D tentatively TRBD1 (6 bases). CDR1 SGHRS and CDR2 YFSETQ come from the germline V gene. The CDR3 sequence is 15 residues long. Here the CDR3 reads CASSLTGLEYYGYNF. The CDR3 region has the DNA TGCGCCAGCAGCTTGACAGGGCTTGAGTACTATGGCTACAACTTC. Together with reference TRBV5-1 and TRBJ1-2, the CDR3 gives the full variable domain: KAGVTQTPRYLIKTRGQQVTLSCSPISGHRSVSWYQQTPGQGLQFLFEYFSETQRNKGNFPGRFSGRQFSNSRSEMNVSTLELGDSALYLCASSLTGLEYYGYNFGSGTRLTVV.

This clonotype turned up a few times. The V and J genes are TRBV24-1 and TRBJ2-3; 11 bases match TRBD2. The CDR3 runs to 17 residues. Germline lookup yields CDR1 KGHDR and CDR2 SFDVKD. Losses at the gene ends were 3 bases for V and 5 bases for J; bases not matched to a gene: 9. CDR3 loop: CATSDPRLAGTIDTQYF. CDR3 DNA sequence: TGTGCCACCAGTGATCCTCGACTAGCGGGAACTATAGATACGCAGTATTTT.